The 10 T cell receptor beta chains below all came from one sample that was sequenced in a study of T-cell memory formation after mild COVID-19. TCRdb re-analysed the 5' RACE reads in MiXCR, keeping a single row per CDR3 protein. The sample consists of hundreds of thousands of distinct CDR3 sequences, approximately 15% of them appearing once. The specimen sequenced was PBMCs or a T cell subset sorted from them (not recorded which). These receptors originate from a young man who had mild COVID-19 (a few samples of this study predate the infection). Cell type and time point are not known.

This clonotype was seen a handful of times. The chain has TRBV24-1 and TRBJ1-4; 8 bases align to TRBD1. Per the germline V gene, CDR1 is KGHDR and CDR2 is SFDVKD. The V gene end was trimmed by 3 bases and the J gene end by 6 bases; junction bases not matched to a gene: 5. This CDR3 region has 15 residues. The DNA for the CDR3 is TGTGCCACCAGTGATCCTGGACAGGGTGATGAAAAACTGTTTTTT. Protein sequence: CATSDPGQGDEKLFF.

This chain connects TRBV5-6 to TRBJ2-7; TRBD1 aligns across 8 bases. V lost 6 bases and J lost 8; bases outside the gene matches: 13. The CDR3 spans 14 residues. The germline V gene encodes CDR1 SGHDT and CDR2 YYEEEE. CDR3 DNA sequence: TGTGCCAGCACCAAGCGACAGGGGCGTGGACAGCAGTACGTC. This encodes CASTKRQGRGQQYV.

V usage is TRBV7-2 and J usage is TRBJ2-3, with TRBD2 matching over 9 bases. The CDR3 consists of 15 residues. Germline CDR1 reads SGHTA; CDR2 reads FQGNSA. V lost 5 bases, J lost 1 base, and 4 bases stayed unmatched. The CDR3 DNA is TGTGCCAGCAGCACGCGACTAGCGGGCACAGATACGCAGTATTTT. Translated, it gives CASSTRLAGTDTQYF.

V is TRBV20-1 and J is TRBJ2-3; the match to TRBD2 covers 8 bases. Germline CDR1 and CDR2: DFQATT and SNEGSKA (reference sequence). The CDR3 extends over 15 amino acids. V shed 6 bases and J 3 bases; nucleotides not matched to a gene: 11. CDR3 in amino acids: CSAPGSGGPTDTQYF. CDR3 sequence (DNA): TGCAGTGCCCCGGGGAGCGGGGGACCTACAGATACGCAGTATTTT.

The rearrangement joins TRBV5-1 to TRBJ2-3, with 9 bases identical to TRBD2. V was clipped by 5 bases and J by 6 bases; unmatched bases: 7. The CDR3 consists of 14 residues. Germline V CDR1 and CDR2: SGHRS, YFSETQ. The CDR3 loop is CASRDSGGTDTQYF. DNA for the CDR3: TGCGCCAGCAGGGATAGCGGGGGAACGGATACGCAGTATTTT.

This clonotype came up many times. This chain joins TRBV21-1 and TRBJ2-4; the table names TRBD1, a call not compared with the DNA. TRBV21-1 is tagged as a pseudogene. The CDR3 spans 17 residues. The CDR3 DNA sequence: TGTGCCAGCAGCAAAGAGATGGACAGGAGGAAAGAAAACATTCAGTACTTC. Translation gives CASSKEMDRRKENIQYF.

This clonotype occurred a few times. CDR3 nucleotides: TGTGCCACCCGGACAGAATCTCATGGAAACACCATATATTTT. Its translation is CATRTESHGNTIYF. The chain links TRBV7-9 to TRBJ1-3; possible D gene TRBD1, 6 bases. CDR3 length: 14 amino acids. V gave up 10 bases and J gave up 3 bases, with 16 bases separating them. Looked up from germline, CDR1 is SEHNR and CDR2 is FQNEAQ (reference sequence).

The J gene is TRBJ2-1, the V gene TRBV7-3; TRBD2 aligns across 7 bases. After removal of 1 base from V and 6 bases from J, the junction contained 9 bases not matched to a gene. The CDR3 is 16 amino acids. The germline V gene has CDR1 SGHTA and CDR2 FQGTGA. The CDR3, as DNA: TGTGCCAGCAGCTTAAGGAGCGGGGAGGTGGGCAATGAGCAGTTCTTC. Translated: CASSLRSGEVGNEQFF.

This clonotype was recorded only once. The rearrangement joins TRBV7-9 to TRBJ2-2; 8 bases line up with TRBD2. Trimming took 5 bases from V and 4 from J; bases not matched to a gene: 3. The CDR3 spans 14 residues. In germline, CDR1 is SEHNR, CDR2 FQNEAQ (reference sequence). CDR3 sequence (DNA): TGTGCCAGCAGCGACACTAGCGGCACCGGGGAGCTGTTTTTT. As protein: CASSDTSGTGELFF.

J is TRBJ1-1 and V is TRBV6-1, with D possibly matching TRBD1 (6 bases). The CDR3 consists of 16 residues. Looked up from germline, CDR1 is MNHNS and CDR2 is SASEGT. Trimming took 4 bases from V and 0 from J, leaving 15 bases between them. The CDR3 protein is CASSVFFRGLNTEAFF. The CDR3 DNA sequence: TGTGCCAGCAGTGTCTTCTTTCGGGGGCTGAACACTGAAGCTTTCTTT.